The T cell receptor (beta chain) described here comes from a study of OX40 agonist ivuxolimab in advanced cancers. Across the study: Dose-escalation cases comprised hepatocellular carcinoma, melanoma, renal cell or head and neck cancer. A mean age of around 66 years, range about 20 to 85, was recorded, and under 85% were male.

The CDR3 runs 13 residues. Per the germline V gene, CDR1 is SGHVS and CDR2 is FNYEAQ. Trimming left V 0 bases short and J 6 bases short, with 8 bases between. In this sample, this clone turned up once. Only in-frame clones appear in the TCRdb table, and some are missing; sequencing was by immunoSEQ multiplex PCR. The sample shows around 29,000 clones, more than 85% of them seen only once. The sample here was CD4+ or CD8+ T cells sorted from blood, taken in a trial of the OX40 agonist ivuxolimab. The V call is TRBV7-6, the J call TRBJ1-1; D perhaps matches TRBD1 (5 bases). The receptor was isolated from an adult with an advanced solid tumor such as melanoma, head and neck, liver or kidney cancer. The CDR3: CASSLAGGPEAFF. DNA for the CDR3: TGTGCCAGCAGCTTAGCGGGGGGTCCTGAAGCTTTCTTT.